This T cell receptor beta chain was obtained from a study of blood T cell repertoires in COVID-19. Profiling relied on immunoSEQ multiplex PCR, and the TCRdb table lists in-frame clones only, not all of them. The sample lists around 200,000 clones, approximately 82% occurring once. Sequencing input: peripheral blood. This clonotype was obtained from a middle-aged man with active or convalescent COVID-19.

CDR3 bases: TGCGCCAGCAGCGATCGGACAGGGGCTCTGAACACTGAAGCTTTCTTT. Amino acid sequence: CASSDRTGALNTEAFF. J is TRBJ1-1 and V is TRBV5-1, with 9 bases fitting TRBD1. Trimming took 4 bases from V and 0 from J; bases not matched to a gene: 7. Germline values: CDR1 SGHRS, CDR2 YFSETQ. The CDR3 totals 16 residues.